This entry lists 3 T cell receptor beta chains sequenced from one sample in a study of human T cells and chemical hapten exposure. TCRdb passed the RACE reads through MiXCR, listing each CDR3 protein once. The repertoire holds around 350,000 distinct CDR3 sequences, with around 5% as singletons. Stated time point: pre-sensitization, week 0. Stated treatment: therapeutic diphenylcyclopropenone sensitization with weekly scalp DPC. The material was whole blood, obtained in connection with sensitization to the hapten diphenylcyclopropenone (DPC). These receptors were taken from a woman younger than 30 with alopecia areata. Some clones in this sample may be carry-over from other donors' samples.

This chain joins TRBV12-3 or TRBV12-4 and TRBJ1-1, with D maybe TRBD1 (5 bases). V was shortened by 2 bases and J by 2 bases, with 24 bases between the two germline ends. The CDR3 runs 19 residues. In nucleotides, the CDR3 is TGTGCCAGCAGTTTAAATTCTCGGGGGTTTCAAGGGAGAAACACTGAAGCTTTCTTT. Amino acid sequence: CASSLNSRGFQGRNTEAFF.

In this sample, this clonotype turned up many times. The rearrangement uses TRBV5-4 and TRBJ2-5, with 7 bases fitting TRBD1. V shed 4 bases and J 4 bases; nucleotides not matched to a gene: 4. This CDR3 spans 13 amino acids. Germline CDR1 SGHNT, CDR2 YYREEE (reference sequence). The chain's CDR3 is CASSQTGRETQYF. The CDR3 bases are TGTGCCAGCAGCCAGACAGGGAGAGAGACCCAGTACTTC.

This clonotype was recorded a few times. The V call is TRBV7-8, the J call TRBJ1-2; D might be TRBD1 (6 bases). Per the germline V gene, CDR1 is SGHVS and CDR2 is FQNEAQ. This CDR3 region has 14 residues. V was trimmed by 2 bases and J by 4 bases, leaving 11 bases between them. The CDR3 protein is CASSLSRTAYGYTF. The CDR3 bases are TGTGCCAGCAGCTTATCCCGGACAGCCTATGGCTACACCTTC.